These 17 T cell receptor beta chains came from one sample sequenced in a study of blood T cell repertoires in COVID-19 (dated by TCRdb to the early 2020s). Library construction relied on the immunoSEQ multiplex PCR assay. As stored in TCRdb, this immuneACCESS dataset retains in-frame rearrangements with V and J assigned. A fraction of the clones does not appear; measured against another copy, unresolved V genes explain less than half of the discrepancy, and the remainder lacks a known reason. This sample is represented by 200,000 to 250,000 clones; around 87% of them were singletons. The ten most abundant clones make up around 2.8% of the sample. Specimen: peripheral blood. These receptors were collected from a woman aged 25-40 years who had recovered from COVID-19.

The chain is built from TRBV27 and TRBJ1-2; 7 bases map to TRBD1. Per germline, CDR1 MNHEY and CDR2 SMNVEV (reference sequence). Trimming removed 5 bases from V and 6 bases from J; junction bases left unmatched: 9. There are 14 residues in the CDR3. CDR3 DNA: TGTGCCAGCAGTCGGGACAGCGATCGCAATGGCTACACCTTC. This translates into CASSRDSDRNGYTF.

In its sample, this clone was seen once. The J gene is TRBJ2-1, the V gene TRBV5-1; TRBD1 agrees at 8 bases. This CDR3 has 14 amino acids. V trimming: 6 bases; J trimming: 5 bases; junction bases outside the gene matches: 7. Germline CDR1 and CDR2: SGHRS and YFSETQ. The CDR3 DNA reads TGCGCCAGCACCAAGGGGGGACAGGACAATGAGCAGTTCTTC. Translated: CASTKGGQDNEQFF.

This chain connects TRBV9 to TRBJ2-1, with D possibly matching TRBD1 (5 bases). Trimming cost V 1 base and J 7 bases, with 15 bases left between them. This CDR3 contains 15 residues. CDR1 SGDLS and CDR2 YYNGEE come from the germline V gene. This CDR3 is CASSVIGVVGNEQFF. The CDR3, as DNA: TGTGCCAGCAGCGTAATAGGGGTAGTAGGAAATGAGCAGTTCTTC.

This rearrangement joins TRBV7-9 to TRBJ1-2; D might be TRBD1 (5 bases). The CDR3 spans 14 residues. The V gene's germline CDR1 is SEHNR and CDR2 FQNEAQ (reference sequence). The ends were cut back, 10 bases at V and 6 bases at J, with 21 bases in the middle. CDR3 residues: CAITKPGGPHGYTF. DNA for the CDR3: TGTGCCATTACAAAGCCCGGGGGTCCCCATGGCTACACCTTC.

The rearrangement uses TRBV2 and TRBJ1-5; D is undetermined. Germline CDR1 SNHLY, CDR2 FYNNEI. There are 12 residues in the CDR3. V was pared by 8 bases and J by 5 bases, with 10 bases between. Written as DNA, the CDR3 is TGTGCCAGCCAGGACTCGGATCAGCCCCAGCATTTT. Amino acids: CASQDSDQPQHF.

A word on this clone: One end of the junction does not line up with germline, which may come from a read error. The CDR3 spells CASSLVPAGETRYF. In DNA, the CDR3 is TGTGCCAGCAGCTTAGTACCGGCGGGCGAGACCCGGTACTTC. The V and J genes are TRBV7-9 and TRBJ2-5; tentative D call: TRBD2 (5 bases). CDR1 and CDR2 (germline): SEHNR, FQNEAQ (reference sequence). The CDR3 sequence is 14 residues long.

The chain couples TRBV12-5 to TRBJ2-7; perhaps TRBD2 as D (5 bases). This CDR3 comprises 14 residues. Germline CDR1 reads LGHNT; CDR2 reads FRNRAP. Trimming cost V 0 bases and J 4 bases, with 10 bases left between them. CDR3 nucleotides: TGTGCTAGTGGTTTGGTAGCGGAAGTTTACGAGCAGTACTTC. As protein: CASGLVAEVYEQYF.

The chain couples TRBV5-1 to TRBJ1-1, with 7 bases aligning to TRBD1. The CDR3 sequence is 12 residues long. The ends lost 7 bases at V and 5 bases at J; junction bases unmatched: 5. Germline assignment: CDR1 SGHRS and CDR2 YFSETQ. CDR3 coding DNA: TGCGCCAGCCATGCAGGGGGGACTGAAGCTTTCTTT. It codes for CASHAGGTEAFF.

The V gene is TRBV6-5, the J gene TRBJ2-3; 8 positions agree with TRBD2. Germline CDR1 MNHEY, CDR2 SVGAGI. V shed 2 bases, J shed 1 base, and the junction held 2 bases outside the gene matches. This CDR3 has 15 residues. This CDR3 is CASSYPGGGTDTQYF. CDR3 nucleotides: TGTGCCAGCAGTTACCCGGGGGGGGGCACAGATACGCAGTATTTT.

The chain carries TRBV6-5 and TRBJ2-3, with a weak D call TRBD2 (5 bases). This CDR3 contains 16 residues. CDR1 is MNHEY and CDR2 is SVGAGI in the germline V gene. Trimming shortened V by 2 bases and J by 4 bases, and 16 bases separated the two germline ends. For the CDR3, the DNA is TGTGCCAGCAGTTACCAGACTAAAACTAGAGCAGATACGCAGTATTTT. This sequence encodes CASSYQTKTRADTQYF.

This chain connects TRBV7-8 to TRBJ2-5; D is uncertain. CDR1 and CDR2 (germline): SGHVS, FQNEAQ. Trimming left V 4 bases short and J 7 bases short, with 16 bases between. This CDR3 contains 14 residues. CDR3 nucleotides: TGTGCCAGCAGCTCTAAGGCAGGTCAGACGACCCAGTACTTC. Translated, it gives CASSSKAGQTTQYF.

CDR3 region: CASRSSNEAFF. DNA for the CDR3: TGTGCCAGCAGGTCTAGCAATGAAGCTTTCTTT. The gene calls are TRBV27 and TRBJ1-1, with unresolved D. The V end lost 6 bases, the J end lost 7 bases, and 9 bases lay between the germline ends. The CDR3 runs 11 residues. Per the germline V gene, CDR1 is MNHEY and CDR2 is SMNVEV (reference sequence).

The V call is TRBV4-2, the J call TRBJ2-7; TRBD2 might be the D (6 bases). CDR3 length equals 17 residues. Trimming took 1 base from V and 0 from J, leaving 16 bases between them. The germline V gene encodes CDR1 LGHNA and CDR2 YNFKEQ. The CDR3 here is CASSQGLATGDSYEQYF. The DNA of the CDR3 is TGTGCCAGCAGCCAAGGCCTGGCTACGGGAGACTCCTACGAGCAGTACTTC.

The chain carries TRBV4-2 and TRBJ1-1; D ambiguous. Trimming took off 0 bases at V and 0 bases at J, with 5 bases between the two ends. From germline, CDR1 is LGHNA and CDR2 YNFKEQ. This CDR3 comprises 14 residues. The CDR3 nucleotides are TGTGCCAGCAGCCAAGATTCGGTGAACACTGAAGCTTTCTTT. It encodes CASSQDSVNTEAFF.

The CDR3 sequence: CASGDYLKETQYF. The CDR3, as DNA: TGTGCCAGCGGGGACTACTTGAAAGAGACCCAGTACTTC. The chain has TRBV21-1 and TRBJ2-5; TRBD2 was called by the table and not checked on the DNA. TRBV21-1 is deemed a pseudogene. The CDR3 is 13 amino acids.

The chain carries TRBV6-5 and TRBJ1-1; no definite D call. The CDR3 is 14 amino acids. Trimming removed 2 bases from V and 1 base from J, with 8 bases in between. Germline CDR1 reads MNHEY; CDR2 reads SVGAGI. CDR3 coding DNA: TGTGCCAGCAGTTACAGTAGTACGAACACTGAAGCTTTCTTT. As protein: CASSYSSTNTEAFF.

The chain employs TRBV6-6 and TRBJ1-2; D call uncertain. The germline gives CDR1 MNHNY, CDR2 SVGAGI (reference sequence). CDR3 length equals 11 residues. Between the trimmed V and J ends, which lost 6 bases and 5 bases, there was a span of 7 bases. The CDR3 region has the DNA TGTGCCAGCAGCGGTGTTTATGGCTACACCTTC. Protein sequence: CASSGVYGYTF.